These 24 T cell receptor beta chains share one sample of origin, sequenced in a study of blood T cell repertoires in COVID-19. The protocol was immunoSEQ multiplex PCR, while the TCRdb copy is restricted to in-frame clones and leaves out a portion. The repertoire holds more than 70,000 clones, with roughly nine tenths as singletons. The sequencing sample was made of peripheral blood. These receptors all come from a man aged 45-65 years with acute or convalescent COVID-19.

The V gene is TRBV30, the J gene TRBJ1-1; 12 positions match TRBD1. The CDR3 has 14 amino acids. The germline gives CDR1 GTSNPN, CDR2 SVGIG (reference sequence). V trimming: 3 bases; J trimming: 11 bases; junction bases outside the gene matches: 10. CDR3 region: CAWRPSGQGAAAFF. In DNA form, the CDR3 reads TGTGCCTGGAGACCTTCGGGACAGGGGGCCGCTGCTTTCTTT.

The chain carries TRBV27 and TRBJ1-4; a possible D gene is TRBD1 (5 bases). Germline CDR1 and CDR2: MNHEY and SMNVEV (reference sequence). This CDR3 spans 13 amino acids. Trimming pared 3 bases from V and 8 bases from J, leaving 10 bases between. This CDR3 is CASSFQGLEKLFF. The CDR3 coding sequence is TGTGCCAGCAGTTTCCAGGGCTTGGAAAAACTGTTTTTT.

The chain is built from TRBV10-3 and TRBJ2-7; D not resolved. Germline V gives CDR1 ENHRY, CDR2 SYGVKD. The CDR3 extends over 12 amino acids. The V end was cut by 2 bases, the J end by 3 bases, with 5 bases between. The CDR3 nucleotides read TGTGCCATCAGTGAGGCAGACTACGAGCAGTACTTC. Translating it yields CAISEADYEQYF.

This clone has more than one count but fewer than ten. V and J are TRBV10-3 and TRBJ1-1; the match to TRBD1 covers 7 bases. The CDR3 has 15 amino acids. The V gene end was trimmed by 4 bases and the J gene end by 8 bases; junction bases not matched to a gene: 13. The V gene's germline CDR1 is ENHRY and CDR2 SYGVKD. The CDR3 region is CAISAIGQGGSEAFF. CDR3 DNA sequence: TGTGCCATCAGTGCGATAGGTCAGGGGGGTTCGGAAGCTTTCTTT.

The rearrangement uses TRBV30 and TRBJ1-1; no clear D. Germline lookup yields CDR1 GTSNPN and CDR2 SVGIG (reference sequence). Trimming shortened V by 1 base and J by 7 bases, and 10 bases separated the two germline ends. This CDR3 is built from 12 residues. The CDR3 here is CAWSGVRFEAFF. CDR3 nucleotides: TGTGCCTGGAGTGGTGTCAGATTTGAAGCTTTCTTT. The variable domain in full, completed from reference TRBV30 and TRBJ1-1, reads SQTIHQWPATLVQPVGSPLSLECTVEGTSNPNLYWYRQAAGRGLQLLFYSVGIGQISSEVPQNLSASRPQDRQFILSSKKLLLSDSGFYLCAWSGVRFEAFFGQGTRLTVV.

J is TRBJ2-3 and V is TRBV14; D may be TRBD2 (6 bases). CDR3 length: 18 residues. Germline lookup yields CDR1 SGHDN and CDR2 FVKESK. Trimming pared 4 bases from V and 7 bases from J, leaving 27 bases between. CDR3 region: CASSPRAGGTPDENTQYF. Written as DNA, the CDR3 is TGTGCCAGCAGCCCACGAGCCGGGGGAACCCCCGATGAAAATACGCAGTATTTT.

V gene TRBV2 combines with J gene TRBJ1-1; tentative D call: TRBD1 (6 bases). CDR1 SNHLY and CDR2 FYNNEI come from the germline V gene. The germline V and J ends were trimmed by 6 bases and 4 bases, with 18 bases remaining between them. The CDR3 sequence is 15 residues long. The CDR3 protein is CASRDPTTGSTEAFF. CDR3 nucleotide sequence: TGTGCCAGCAGAGATCCGACCACAGGGAGCACTGAAGCTTTCTTT. Filled out from reference TRBV2 and TRBJ1-1, the complete variable domain reads EPEVTQTPSHQVTQMGQEVILRCVPISNHLYFYWYRQILGQKVEFLVSFYNNEISEKSEIFDDQFSVERPDGSNFTLKIRSTKLEDSAMYFCASRDPTTGSTEAFFGQGTRLTVV.

This sequence joins TRBV24-1 and TRBJ2-1; tentative D call: TRBD2 (6 bases). Trimming took 3 bases from V and 0 from J, leaving 20 bases between them. Germline CDR1 KGHDR, CDR2 SFDVKD. The CDR3 has 19 residues. The CDR3 sequence: CATSDPSLVGEDSYNEQFF. The CDR3 coding sequence is TGTGCCACCAGTGATCCCTCTCTAGTGGGGGAGGACTCCTACAATGAGCAGTTCTTC.

V gene TRBV7-9 combines with J gene TRBJ2-3; 7 bases agree with TRBD1. Trimming cost V 6 bases and J 1 base; bases outside gene matches: 4. Germline V CDR1 and CDR2: SEHNR, FQNEAQ (reference sequence). There are 14 residues in the CDR3. The CDR3 DNA follows: TGTGCCAGCAGAGACAGGGTGGGCACAGATACGCAGTATTTT. Amino acid sequence: CASRDRVGTDTQYF.

The genes are TRBV14 and TRBJ2-3; TRBD2 agrees at 9 bases. Germline values: CDR1 SGHDN, CDR2 FVKESK. CDR3 length: 19 amino acids. V was clipped by 2 bases and J by 3 bases; unmatched bases: 15. The CDR3: CASSQLTGLAFSGTDTQYF. The CDR3, as DNA: TGTGCCAGCAGCCAACTAACGGGACTAGCCTTTTCAGGGACAGATACGCAGTATTTT.

The rearrangement links TRBV28 to TRBJ2-4; perhaps TRBD2 as D (6 bases). The V gene lost 2 bases and the J gene lost 2 bases, with 7 bases spanning the gap. This CDR3 is built from 14 residues. Per germline, CDR1 MDHEN and CDR2 SYDVKM. CDR3 amino acids: CASSLGGTKNIQYF. CDR3 DNA: TGTGCCAGCAGTTTAGGCGGGACCAAAAACATTCAGTACTTC.

This clone was counted once. The CDR3 loop reads CASSTAGTVNTEAFF. The CDR3 DNA is TGTGCCAGCAGTACAGCCGGGACAGTGAACACTGAAGCTTTCTTT. The rearrangement uses TRBV27 and TRBJ1-1; 7 nucleotides agree with TRBD1. The J segment lost 0 bases and the V segment lost 5 bases, leaving 6 bases of the junction unmatched. The CDR3 has 15 amino acids. CDR1 is MNHEY, CDR2 SMNVEV, per germline (reference sequence).

This clone was counted only a few times. The chain has TRBV19 and TRBJ1-6; the match to TRBD1 covers 9 bases. This CDR3 has 15 residues. Germline CDR1 LNHDA, CDR2 SQIVND (reference sequence). The V segment lost 9 bases and the J segment 6 bases; nucleotides outside the gene matches: 9. The CDR3 spells CASPVRTGANSPLHF. The CDR3 DNA sequence: TGTGCCAGCCCCGTCCGGACAGGGGCTAATTCACCCCTCCACTTT.

CDR3 coding DNA: TGTGCCAGCAGCCTCGACAGGTTCTCCTACGAGCAGTACTTC. This encodes CASSLDRFSYEQYF. The chain combines TRBV2 with TRBJ2-7, with D maybe TRBD1 (6 bases). The CDR3 has 14 amino acids. V lost 6 bases, J lost 0 bases, and 12 bases lay in between. Germline loops: CDR1 SNHLY, CDR2 FYNNEI. The full variable domain, its missing parts supplied by reference TRBV2 and TRBJ2-7, is EPEVTQTPSHQVTQMGQEVILRCVPISNHLYFYWYRQILGQKVEFLVSFYNNEISEKSEIFDDQFSVERPDGSNFTLKIRSTKLEDSAMYFCASSLDRFSYEQYFGPGTRLTVT.

The rearrangement links TRBV4-2 to TRBJ1-1; 11 nucleotides line up with TRBD1. This CDR3 region has 16 residues. The germline V gene has CDR1 LGHNA and CDR2 YNFKEQ. The V gene end was trimmed by 1 base and the J gene end by 7 bases; junction bases not matched to a gene: 8. The CDR3: CASSQGGQGGGGEAFF. CDR3 in DNA: TGTGCCAGCAGCCAAGGGGGACAGGGGGGAGGAGGTGAAGCTTTCTTT.

The CDR3 DNA follows: TGCAGCGTTAATAGGGGACAGGGGTTTGGCACTGAAGCTTTCTTT. It translates to CSVNRGQGFGTEAFF. The rearrangement uses TRBV29-1 and TRBJ1-1; 10 nucleotides line up with TRBD1. CDR1 is SQVTM, CDR2 ANQGSEA, per germline. The CDR3 is 15 amino acids. V trimming: 5 bases; J trimming: 4 bases; junction bases outside the gene matches: 10.

CDR3 region: CASSYGTSGGVKTQYF. The CDR3 nucleotides read TGTGCCAGCAGTTACGGGACTAGCGGGGGGGTCAAGACCCAGTACTTC. The chain combines TRBV6-5 with TRBJ2-5; 16 bases match TRBD2. Germline CDR1 and CDR2: MNHEY and SVGAGI. The CDR3 spans 16 residues. Trimming removed 2 bases from V and 6 bases from J; junction bases left unmatched: 3.

J is TRBJ2-3 and V is TRBV5-4; 12 bases line up with TRBD2. Germline lookup yields CDR1 SGHNT and CDR2 YYREEE (reference sequence). The V gene end was trimmed by 3 bases and the J gene end by 7 bases; junction bases not matched to a gene: 9. The CDR3 runs 16 residues. CDR3 nucleotide sequence: TGTGCCAGCAGCTCCCCTAGCGGGGGGGCGATTTATACGCAGTATTTT. It translates to CASSSPSGGAIYTQYF.

The chain couples TRBV4-2 to TRBJ2-2, with 10 bases aligning to TRBD1. Germline trimming cut 1 base from V and 7 bases from J; bases unmatched to any gene: 9. CDR3 length: 17 amino acids. Germline CDR1 is LGHNA and CDR2 is YNFKEQ. The CDR3 region is CASSQVYPGTGVGELFF. In nucleotides, the CDR3 is TGTGCCAGCAGCCAAGTATACCCCGGGACAGGGGTCGGGGAGCTGTTTTTT.

The V gene is TRBV19, the J gene TRBJ1-3, with 7 bases lining up with TRBD1. The J segment lost 0 bases and the V segment lost 10 bases, leaving 6 bases of the junction unmatched. The CDR3 contains 14 residues. CDR1 and CDR2 (germline): LNHDA, SQIVND (reference sequence). For the CDR3, the DNA is TGTGCCACCACGGACAGGAGCTCTGGAAACACCATATATTTT. It codes for CATTDRSSGNTIYF.

Details on this clone: The sample has other DNA sequences that encode this CDR3 too. The chain uses TRBV19 and TRBJ1-3, with D perhaps TRBD1 (5 bases). The V and J ends lost 1 base and 3 bases respectively, with 10 bases between them. The CDR3 runs 15 residues. Germline V gene sequence: CDR1 LNHDA, CDR2 SQIVND (reference sequence). Here the CDR3 DNA reads TGTGCCAGTAGTATAGGGGGCGGCGTTGGAAACACCATATATTTT. Translation gives CASSIGGGVGNTIYF.

The chain has TRBV14 and TRBJ1-2; D not resolved. The germline V and J ends were trimmed by 0 bases and 3 bases, with 5 bases remaining between them. The germline gives CDR1 SGHDN, CDR2 FVKESK. This CDR3 is 13 amino acids long. This CDR3 is CASSQDRDYGYTF. The CDR3, as DNA: TGTGCCAGCAGCCAAGATCGGGACTATGGCTACACCTTC.

This chain uses TRBV5-1 with TRBJ2-3; 13 bases map to TRBD2. V lost 0 bases to trimming and J lost 4 bases; unmatched junction nucleotides: 5. This CDR3 has 17 amino acids. The germline V gene has CDR1 SGHRS and CDR2 YFSETQ. CDR3 coding DNA: TGCGCCAGCAGCTTGGGACTAGCGGGGGGCCGGTCAGATACGCAGTATTTT. Residues: CASSLGLAGGRSDTQYF.

With regard to this clone: Other DNA sequences in the same sample also yield this CDR3. The V gene is TRBV10-3, the J gene TRBJ1-3; 7 positions agree with TRBD1. Trimming at V came to 8 bases and at J to 4 bases, leaving 5 bases not matched to a gene. There are 13 residues in the CDR3. The germline CDR1 and CDR2 sequences are ENHRY and SYGVKD. In DNA form, the CDR3 reads TGTGCCATCTCACAGGGGCCCGGAAACACCATATATTTT. It specifies CAISQGPGNTIYF.